The 2 T cell receptor beta chains listed next were all sequenced from one sample in a study of T-cell reconstitution after alpha-beta-depleted transplantation in children. Unique molecular identifiers were incorporated into the prepared TCRbeta library. TCRdb fed the PCR reads into MiXCR, producing one record per CDR3 protein. The sample yields 210,000 or so distinct CDR3 sequences, about 11% seen once. The sample here was PBMCs, taken before TCRalphabeta/CD19-depleted stem cell transplant. The receptors derive from a child in the first two years of life with acute myeloid leukemia, due to receive a stem cell transplant.

This clonotype has ten or more counts. The genes are TRBV7-9 and TRBJ2-3; 11 bases are a match to TRBD2. This CDR3 is 17 amino acids long. In germline, CDR1 is SEHNR, CDR2 FQNEAQ (reference sequence). Trimming removed 2 bases from V and 5 bases from J; junction bases left unmatched: 9. The CDR3 spells CASSLLSSGRRGDTQYF. CDR3 nucleotides: TGTGCCAGCAGCTTACTATCTAGCGGGAGGAGGGGAGATACGCAGTATTTT.

The chain employs TRBV14 and TRBJ2-1; TRBD2 agrees at 10 bases. CDR1 and CDR2 from the germline V gene are SGHDN and FVKESK. Trimming took 4 bases from V and 3 from J; bases not matched to a gene: 15. The CDR3 length is 19 residues. The chain's CDR3 is CASSPNPTPGLAFYNEQFF. The CDR3 DNA reads as TGTGCCAGCAGCCCCAATCCTACCCCGGGACTAGCGTTCTACAATGAGCAGTTCTTC.